Listed below are T cell receptor beta chains from one sample, sequenced in a study of blood T cells in healthy people across ages. TCRdb analysed the 5' RACE reads with MiXCR anew, one entry per CDR3 protein. Of hundreds of thousands of distinct CDR3 sequences listed, around 25% are singletons. These data also featured in a second study, about T cells of mothers and their children.

Sequences were obtained from blood. These TCRs come from a boy between 10 and 17 years old in good health. Each CDR3 is given with its conserved first and last residue. D genes are given only for firm matches. The size field is filled for only some rows; it gives once, few, many or a size class.

J: TRBJ2-7; D: -; V: TRBV13; size: -; DNA: TGTGCCAGCAGCTCCCACAGGGGAACGGGAGAGACCCAGCACTTC; CDR3: CASSSHRGTGETQHF
J: TRBJ1-4; D: -; V: TRBV14; size: -; DNA: TGTGCCAGCAGCCAACGTGGGACATGGGATGAAAAACTGTTTTTT; CDR3: CASSQRGTWDEKLFF
J: TRBJ1-4; D: TRBD1; V: TRBV5-1; size: -; DNA: TGCGCCAGCAGCCCAGGCACGACAGGGGCGGAAAAACTGTTTTTT; CDR3: CASSPGTTGAEKLFF
J: TRBJ2-3; D: -; V: TRBV4-3; size: few; DNA: TGCGCCAGCAGCCAAGTGAACCAGCACGGTACGCAGTATTTT; CDR3: CASSQVNQHGTQYF
J: TRBJ2-2; D: TRBD2; V: TRBV7-2; size: -; DNA: TGTGCCAGCAGCCTCGCTGCGGGACTAGACGCCGGGGAGCTGTTTTTT; CDR3: CASSLAAGLDAGELFF
J: TRBJ1-4; D: TRBD1; V: TRBV19; size: few; DNA: TGTGCCAGTGCTCGAGAAGGGACAGGGAGAGAAAAACTGTTTTTT; CDR3: CASAREGTGREKLFF
J: TRBJ2-5; D: -; V: TRBV7-6; size: few; DNA: TGTGCCAGCAGCTTAGAGGGCAGGGTGGAGACCCAGTACTTC; CDR3: CASSLEGRVETQYF
J: TRBJ2-5; D: TRBD1; V: TRBV5-1; size: -; DNA: TGCGCCAGCGTCGGACAGGGAACGGAGACCCAGTACTTC; CDR3: CASVGQGTETQYF
J: TRBJ2-7; D: TRBD1; V: TRBV14; size: -; DNA: TGTGCCAGCAGCCAAGGTGGGACAGGACACCACGAGCAGTACTTC; CDR3: CASSQGGTGHHEQYF
J: TRBJ1-2; D: -; V: TRBV12-3/TRBV12-4; size: -; DNA: TGTGCCAGCAGTGACAGATACTATGGCTACACCTTC; CDR3: CASSDRYYGYTF
J: TRBJ1-2; D: TRBD1; V: TRBV6-1; size: -; DNA: TGTGCCAGCAGTCCGAACAGGGGGGTCGGCTATGGCTACACCTTC; CDR3: CASSPNRGVGYGYTF